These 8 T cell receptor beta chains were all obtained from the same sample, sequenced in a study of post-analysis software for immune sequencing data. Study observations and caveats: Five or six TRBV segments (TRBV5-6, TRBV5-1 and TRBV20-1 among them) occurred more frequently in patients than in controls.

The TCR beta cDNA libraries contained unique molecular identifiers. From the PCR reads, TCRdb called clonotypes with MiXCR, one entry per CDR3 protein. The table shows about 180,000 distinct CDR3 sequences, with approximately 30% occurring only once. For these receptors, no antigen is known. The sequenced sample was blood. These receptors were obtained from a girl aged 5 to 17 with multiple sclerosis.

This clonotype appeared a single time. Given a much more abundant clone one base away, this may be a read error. CDR3 residues: CANSWPGVTNEQFF. CDR3 sequence (DNA): TGTGCCAACAGTTGGCCGGGGGTAACTAATGAGCAGTTCTTC. The V gene is TRBV12-3 or TRBV12-4, the J gene TRBJ2-1; TRBD2 is a possible D gene (6 bases). The CDR3 is made up of 14 amino acids.

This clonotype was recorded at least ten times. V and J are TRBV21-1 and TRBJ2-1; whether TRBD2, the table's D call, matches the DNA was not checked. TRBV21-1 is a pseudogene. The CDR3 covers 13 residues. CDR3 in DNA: TGTGCCAGCCCTCTAGCGGGGATTAATGAGCAGTTCTTC. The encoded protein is CASPLAGINEQFF.

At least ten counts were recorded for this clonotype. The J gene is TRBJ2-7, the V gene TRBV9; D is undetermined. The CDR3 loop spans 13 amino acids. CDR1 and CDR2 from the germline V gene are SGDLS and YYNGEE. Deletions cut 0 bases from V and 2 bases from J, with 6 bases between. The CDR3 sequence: CASSVAPAYEQYF. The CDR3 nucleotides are TGTGCCAGCAGCGTAGCCCCAGCCTACGAGCAGTACTTC. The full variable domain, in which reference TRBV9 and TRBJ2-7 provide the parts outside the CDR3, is DSGVTQTPKHLITATGQRVTLRCSPRSGDLSVYWYQQSLDQGLQFLIQYYNGEERAKGNILERFSAQQFPDLHSELNLSSLELGDSALYFCASSVAPAYEQYFGPGTRLTVT.

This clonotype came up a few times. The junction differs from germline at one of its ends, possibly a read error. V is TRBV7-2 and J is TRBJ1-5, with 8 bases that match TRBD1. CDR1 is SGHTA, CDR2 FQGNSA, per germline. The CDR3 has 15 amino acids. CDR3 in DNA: TGTGCCGGCAGCACGACAGGGGAGAGATATCAGCCCCAGCATTTT. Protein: CAGSTTGERYQPQHF. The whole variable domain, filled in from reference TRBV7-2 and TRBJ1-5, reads GAGVSQSPSNKVTEKGKDVELRCDPISGHTALYWYRQSLGQGLEFLIYFQGNSAPDKSGLPSDRFSAERTGGSVSTLTIQRTQQEDSAVYLCAGSTTGERYQPQHFGDGTRLSIL.

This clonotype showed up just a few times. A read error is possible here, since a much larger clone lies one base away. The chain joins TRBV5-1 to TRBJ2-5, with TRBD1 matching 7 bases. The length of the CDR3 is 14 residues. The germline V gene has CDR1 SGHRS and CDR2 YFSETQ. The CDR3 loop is CAGSSGQEAETQYF. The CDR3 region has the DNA TGCGCCGGCAGCTCCGGACAGGAGGCGGAGACCCAGTACTTC. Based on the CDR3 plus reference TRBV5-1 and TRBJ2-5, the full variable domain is KAGVTQTPRYLIKTRGQQVTLSCSPISGHRSVSWYQQTPGQGLQFLFEYFSETQRNKGNFPGRFSGRQFSNSRSEMNVSTLELGDSALYLCAGSSGQEAETQYFGPGTRLLVL.

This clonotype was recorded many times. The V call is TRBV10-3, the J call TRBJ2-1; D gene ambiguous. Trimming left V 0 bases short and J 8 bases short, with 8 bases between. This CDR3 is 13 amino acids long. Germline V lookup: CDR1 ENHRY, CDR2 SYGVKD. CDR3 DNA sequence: TGTGCCATCAGTGAGTCGACTGGCGATGAGCAGTTCTTC. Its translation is CAISESTGDEQFF.

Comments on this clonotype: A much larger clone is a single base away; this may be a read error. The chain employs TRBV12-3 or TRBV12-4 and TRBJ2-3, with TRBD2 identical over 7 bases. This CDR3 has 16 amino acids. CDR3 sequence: CACSDWTRSSTDTQYF. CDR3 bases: TGTGCCTGCAGTGACTGGACTAGATCTAGCACAGATACGCAGTATTTT.

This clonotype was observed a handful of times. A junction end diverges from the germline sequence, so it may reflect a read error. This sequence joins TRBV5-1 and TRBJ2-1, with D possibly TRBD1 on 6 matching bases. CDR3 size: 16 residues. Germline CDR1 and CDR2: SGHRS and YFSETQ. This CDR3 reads CANSLETGQYGNEQFF. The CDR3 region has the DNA TGCGCCAACAGCCTAGAGACCGGACAGTACGGTAATGAGCAGTTCTTC.